A single sample gave rise to the 29 T cell receptor beta chains below, sequenced in a study of blood T cell repertoires in COVID-19. Sequenced by immunoSEQ multiplex PCR; TCRdb stores in-frame clones only, minus some. Seen here are around 190,000 clones, about 81% observed once, and the top ten hold about 3.5%. Sequences were obtained from PBMCs or T cells enriched from blood (not recorded which). The receptors originated from a woman in her twenties or thirties who had recovered from COVID-19.

The sample holds many counts of this clone. This chain connects TRBV1 to TRBJ2-5; the listed D gene, TRBD2, was not tested against the DNA. TRBV1 has pseudogene status. The CDR3 is made up of 15 amino acids. The CDR3 spells CTSSLPGTRRETQYF. The CDR3 nucleotides read TGCACCAGCAGCCTGCCAGGGACTAGGCGAGAGACCCAGTACTTC.

V and J are TRBV11-1 and TRBJ2-1, with a weak D call TRBD2 (5 bases). Germline values: CDR1 SGHAT, CDR2 FQDESV (reference sequence). This CDR3 has 14 amino acids. With 5 bases removed from V and 10 bases from J, the gap between germline ends came to 18 bases. The CDR3 protein is CASSARGSSREQFF. The CDR3, as DNA: TGTGCCAGCAGCGCCCGGGGTTCCTCTCGAGAGCAGTTCTTC.

The chain uses TRBV5-1 and TRBJ2-7, with a tentative D call TRBD1 (6 bases). Per the germline V gene, CDR1 is SGHRS and CDR2 is YFSETQ. V lost 0 bases to trimming and J lost 2 bases, with 12 bases between them. This CDR3 spans 15 amino acids. The CDR3 nucleotides are TGCGCCAGCAGCTTGGTTGCAGGGGCGACCTACGAGCAGTACGTC. Its translation: CASSLVAGATYEQYV.

V is TRBV5-1 and J is TRBJ1-1; a weak D match, TRBD1 (6 bases). Trimming took off 1 base at V and 1 base at J, with 11 bases between the two ends. The length of the CDR3 is 15 residues. Germline V gene data show CDR1 as SGHRS and CDR2 as YFSETQ. CDR3 nucleotides: TGCGCCAGCAGCTTGAGAACAGGGCAGAACACTGAAGCTTTCTTT. It yields the protein CASSLRTGQNTEAFF.

The gene calls are TRBV18 and TRBJ1-2, with D perhaps TRBD1 (5 bases). CDR3 length: 15 amino acids. CDR1 is KGHSH and CDR2 is LQKENI in the germline V gene. V dropped 4 bases and J dropped 8 bases, with 20 bases sitting between them. CDR3 DNA: TGTGCCAGCTCACTGTCTTCAGGGTTGACCCGGGGCTACACCTTC. As protein: CASSLSSGLTRGYTF. Full variable domain (rest looked up from reference TRBV18 and TRBJ1-2): NAGVMQNPRHLVRRRGQEARLRCSPMKGHSHVYWYRQLPEEGLKFMVYLQKENIIDESGMPKERFSAEFPKEGPSILRIQQVVRGDSAAYFCASSLSSGLTRGYTFGSGTRLTVV.

This clone came up once. The chain carries TRBV5-4 and TRBJ1-2; no reliable D call. V lost 0 bases and J 6 bases, leaving 15 bases between the germline ends. This CDR3 has 15 amino acids. Germline V CDR1 and CDR2: SGHNT, YYREEE (reference sequence). CDR3 amino acids: CASSLVHRGVDGYTF. The CDR3 DNA is TGTGCCAGCAGCTTGGTACACCGAGGAGTCGATGGCTACACCTTC.

The V gene is TRBV10-3, the J gene TRBJ1-5, with a weak D call TRBD1 (6 bases). The CDR3 totals 15 residues. CDR1 and CDR2 (germline): ENHRY, SYGVKD. The V end was cut by 0 bases, the J end by 4 bases, with 10 bases between. CDR3 sequence: CAISESGTKNQPQHF. DNA of the CDR3: TGTGCCATCAGTGAGTCGGGGACAAAAAATCAGCCCCAGCATTTT.

The chain combines TRBV19 with TRBJ1-2, with TRBD1 matching 8 bases. Germline CDR1 is LNHDA and CDR2 is SQIVND (reference sequence). The CDR3 contains 15 residues. Trimming at V came to 6 bases and at J to 3 bases, leaving 9 bases not matched to a gene. The CDR3 nucleotides are TGTGCCAGTAGCCCTCCGCAGGGGGCGGACTATGGCTACACCTTC. As protein: CASSPPQGADYGYTF.

The V call is TRBV28, the J call TRBJ1-1; tentative D call: TRBD1 (6 bases). V lost 7 bases to trimming and J lost 3 bases, with 21 bases between them. Germline values: CDR1 MDHEN, CDR2 SYDVKM. There are 16 residues in the CDR3. The CDR3 is CASTTRGGARDTEAFF. For the CDR3, the DNA is TGTGCCAGCACCACCCGGGGGGGGGCGCGGGACACTGAAGCTTTCTTT.

The chain has TRBV28 and TRBJ1-1; TRBD1 matches at 10 bases. The CDR3 is made up of 15 amino acids. Germline V gene sequence: CDR1 MDHEN, CDR2 SYDVKM. V was clipped by 2 bases and J by 4 bases; unmatched bases: 4. The CDR3 reads CASSLMGQGTTEAFF. The CDR3 nucleotides read TGTGCCAGCAGTTTAATGGGACAGGGGACCACTGAAGCTTTCTTT.

This sequence joins TRBV19 and TRBJ2-2; D is perhaps TRBD1 (6 bases). V was cut by 8 bases and J by 3 bases, with 13 bases left in between. CDR1 and CDR2 from the germline V gene are LNHDA and SQIVND (reference sequence). The CDR3 contains 14 residues. CDR3 region: CASSEGVYTGELFF. In DNA form, the CDR3 reads TGTGCCAGTTCCGAGGGGGTTTACACCGGGGAGCTGTTTTTT. Filled out from reference TRBV19 and TRBJ2-2, the complete variable domain reads DGGITQSPKYLFRKEGQNVTLSCEQNLNHDAMYWYRQDPGQGLRLIYYSQIVNDFQKGDIAEGYSVSREKKESFPLTVTSAQKNPTAFYLCASSEGVYTGELFFGEGSRLTVL.

The V call is TRBV28, the J call TRBJ1-1, with 8 bases identical to TRBD1. Germline loops: CDR1 MDHEN, CDR2 SYDVKM. The CDR3 contains 17 residues. The V gene end was trimmed by 4 bases and the J gene end by 0 bases; junction bases not matched to a gene: 10. CDR3 sequence reads: CASSSWVGTGMNTEAFF. The CDR3 DNA is TGTGCCAGCAGTTCATGGGTGGGGACAGGTATGAACACTGAAGCTTTCTTT. The full variable domain, its missing parts supplied by reference TRBV28 and TRBJ1-1, is DVKVTQSSRYLVKRTGEKVFLECVQDMDHENMFWYRQDPGLGLRLIYFSYDVKMKEKGDIPEGYSVSREKKERFSLILESASTNQTSMYLCASSSWVGTGMNTEAFFGQGTRLTVV.

In nucleotides, the CDR3 is TGTGCCAGCAGACTCAACAATGAGCAGTTCTTC. It translates to CASRLNNEQFF. The chain is built from TRBV21-1 and TRBJ2-1; TRBD2 reflects the table's D call only, with no check against the DNA. TRBV21-1 is flagged as a pseudogene. The CDR3 consists of 11 residues.

This clone was seen just once. This sequence joins TRBV9 and TRBJ1-4; D unclear. This CDR3 spans 16 amino acids. V was shortened by 4 bases and J by 8 bases, with 21 bases between the two germline ends. Germline loops: CDR1 SGDLS, CDR2 YYNGEE. CDR3: CASSPADLLRGEKLFF. CDR3 nucleotide sequence: TGTGCCAGCAGCCCCGCCGACCTCCTCAGAGGGGAAAAACTGTTTTTT. The entire variable domain, with the rest obtained from reference TRBV9 and TRBJ1-4, is as follows: DSGVTQTPKHLITATGQRVTLRCSPRSGDLSVYWYQQSLDQGLQFLIQYYNGEERAKGNILERFSAQQFPDLHSELNLSSLELGDSALYFCASSPADLLRGEKLFFGSGTQLSVL.

V usage is TRBV29-1 and J usage is TRBJ1-2; weak D call: TRBD1 (6 bases). The CDR3 is 14 amino acids. Germline V gene sequence: CDR1 SQVTM, CDR2 ANQGSEA. Trimming left V 0 bases short and J 7 bases short, with 15 bases between. CDR3: CSVEEGAGAGGYTF. Here the CDR3 DNA reads TGCAGCGTTGAAGAAGGGGCAGGGGCGGGTGGCTACACCTTC.

The chain links TRBV28 to TRBJ2-6, with a possible D match to TRBD2 (6 bases). V lost 0 bases, J lost 0 bases, and 15 bases lay in between. Germline-derived CDR1 and CDR2 are MDHEN and SYDVKM. The CDR3 contains 19 residues. The CDR3 reads CASSLWGTHGNSGANVLTF. In nucleotides, the CDR3 is TGTGCCAGCAGTTTATGGGGGACTCATGGGAACTCTGGGGCCAACGTCCTGACTTTC.

V and J are TRBV28 and TRBJ2-4; the match to TRBD2 covers 11 bases. Germline V gives CDR1 MDHEN, CDR2 SYDVKM. Germline trimming cut 8 bases from V and 0 bases from J; bases unmatched to any gene: 12. The CDR3 covers 18 residues. DNA of the CDR3: TGTGCCAGCCAAAAAGCGCTAGCGGGAGGACTAGCCAAAAACATTCAGTACTTC. Protein: CASQKALAGGLAKNIQYF.

V gene TRBV27 combines with J gene TRBJ1-2; D call uncertain. Trimming took 3 bases from V and 4 from J, leaving 9 bases between them. This CDR3 region has 13 residues. Germline loops: CDR1 MNHEY, CDR2 SMNVEV (reference sequence). For the CDR3, the DNA is TGTGCCAGCAGTTTGTACGGGTTCTATGGCTACACCTTC. Encoded protein: CASSLYGFYGYTF.

The chain carries TRBV6-6 and TRBJ2-3, with D maybe TRBD1 (6 bases). The CDR3 runs to 15 residues. Germline V lookup: CDR1 MNHNY, CDR2 SVGAGI (reference sequence). The V end was cut by 7 bases, the J end by 4 bases, with 18 bases between. The DNA of the CDR3 is TGTGCCAGCACATTGGACAGTCCAACCTCAGATACGCAGTATTTT. As protein: CASTLDSPTSDTQYF.

This chain joins TRBV7-9 and TRBJ1-4, with 7 bases fitting TRBD1. Germline CDR1 reads SEHNR; CDR2 reads FQNEAQ (reference sequence). V lost 3 bases, J lost 3 bases, and 13 bases stayed unmatched. The length of the CDR3 is 18 residues. The CDR3 bases are TGTGCCAGCAGCTTGGGCAGCCACAGGGGCTCGGCTAATGAAAAACTGTTTTTT. Protein: CASSLGSHRGSANEKLFF.

This clone was seen more than once but under ten times. V is TRBV18 and J is TRBJ1-1; D is perhaps TRBD1 (5 bases). The CDR3 contains 15 residues. Between the trimmed V and J ends, which lost 5 bases and 0 bases, there was a span of 13 bases. Germline assignment: CDR1 KGHSH and CDR2 LQKENI. CDR3 nucleotide sequence: TGTGCCAGCTCATTCTTGACAGTCCTGAACACTGAAGCTTTCTTT. Amino acids: CASSFLTVLNTEAFF.

The chain is built from TRBV28 and TRBJ2-4; TRBD1 matches at 7 bases. Germline CDR1 reads MDHEN; CDR2 reads SYDVKM. Germline trimming cut 5 bases from V and 0 bases from J; bases unmatched to any gene: 4. The CDR3 sequence is 15 residues long. This CDR3 is CASSNTGVAKNIQYF. The CDR3, as DNA: TGTGCCAGCAGTAACACAGGGGTAGCCAAAAACATTCAGTACTTC. Full variable domain (rest looked up from reference TRBV28 and TRBJ2-4): DVKVTQSSRYLVKRTGEKVFLECVQDMDHENMFWYRQDPGLGLRLIYFSYDVKMKEKGDIPEGYSVSREKKERFSLILESASTNQTSMYLCASSNTGVAKNIQYFGAGTRLSVL.

At least ten counts were recorded for this clone. The rearrangement joins TRBV7-9 to TRBJ2-7, with D unclear. This CDR3 spans 13 amino acids. Germline CDR1 SEHNR, CDR2 FQNEAQ (reference sequence). V gave up 1 base and J gave up 0 bases, with 4 bases separating them. The CDR3 DNA follows: TGTGCCAGCAGCTTAGTTAGCTCCTACGAGCAGTACTTC. This gives the protein CASSLVSSYEQYF.

The V gene is TRBV5-1, the J gene TRBJ2-7; 8 bases are a match to TRBD1. The J segment lost 4 bases and the V segment lost 4 bases, leaving 4 bases of the junction unmatched. This CDR3 is built from 13 residues. The V gene's germline CDR1 is SGHRS and CDR2 YFSETQ. The CDR3 protein is CASSKDRVYEQYF. The CDR3 DNA reads as TGCGCCAGCAGCAAGGACAGGGTGTACGAGCAGTACTTC.

The V and J genes are TRBV5-1 and TRBJ2-1, with 10 bases lining up with TRBD2. Per germline, CDR1 SGHRS and CDR2 YFSETQ. The V segment lost 2 bases and the J segment 4 bases; nucleotides outside the gene matches: 15. The length of the CDR3 is 19 residues. This chain's CDR3 is CASSLRGRVAGGLYNEQFF. CDR3 in DNA: TGCGCCAGCAGCTTACGAGGGAGGGTAGCGGGGGGTCTTTACAATGAGCAGTTCTTC.

The rearrangement links TRBV28 to TRBJ1-5, with 9 bases fitting TRBD1. Germline CDR1 is MDHEN and CDR2 is SYDVKM. The CDR3 sequence is 16 residues long. V lost 7 bases and J lost 3; bases outside the gene matches: 10. CDR3 nucleotide sequence: TGTGCCAGCACCCCCTTTACAGGGGGCAACAATCAGCCCCAGCATTTT. Its protein product is CASTPFTGGNNQPQHF. The variable domain in full, with the rest retrieved from reference TRBV28 and TRBJ1-5, is DVKVTQSSRYLVKRTGEKVFLECVQDMDHENMFWYRQDPGLGLRLIYFSYDVKMKEKGDIPEGYSVSREKKERFSLILESASTNQTSMYLCASTPFTGGNNQPQHFGDGTRLSIL.

The V gene is TRBV2, the J gene TRBJ1-5; the match to TRBD1 covers 10 bases. CDR1 and CDR2 from the germline V gene are SNHLY and FYNNEI. J was trimmed by 5 bases and V by 4 bases; bases with no gene match: 2. The CDR3 consists of 14 residues. The CDR3 DNA sequence: TGTGCCAGCAGTGGGGACAGGGGCTATCAGCCCCAGCATTTT. As protein: CASSGDRGYQPQHF.

V gene TRBV27 combines with J gene TRBJ2-7; 7 bases match TRBD2. Per germline, CDR1 MNHEY and CDR2 SMNVEV (reference sequence). The CDR3 consists of 14 residues. J lost 2 bases, V lost 6 bases, and 7 bases had no gene match. CDR3 in DNA: TGTGCCAGCAGCCTGACTAGCTTCCCCTACGAGCAGTACTTC. Encoded protein: CASSLTSFPYEQYF.

This clone was recorded a few times. V is TRBV5-1 and J is TRBJ1-3; the match to TRBD1 covers 7 bases. There are 17 residues in the CDR3. With V trimmed by 0 bases and J by 3 bases, 9 bases remained unmatched. Germline loops: CDR1 SGHRS, CDR2 YFSETQ. As DNA, the CDR3 is TGCGCCAGCAGCTTGGCTCCAGGGGGAATTGGTGGAAACACCATATATTTT. Amino acid sequence: CASSLAPGGIGGNTIYF.